These 27 T cell receptor beta chains share one sample of origin, sequenced in a study of T cells after yellow fever vaccination. TCRdb re-analysed the 5' RACE reads in MiXCR, keeping a single row per CDR3 protein. The table lists 250,000 to 350,000 distinct CDR3 sequences, around 7% of them singletons. The specimen comprised PBMCs, sampled about 41 days after the first yellow fever vaccination. The origin of the receptors is a man younger than 35 who received the YFV17D yellow fever vaccine.

The J gene is TRBJ2-2, the V gene TRBV28; TRBD2 might be the D (5 bases). V dropped 7 bases and J dropped 3 bases, with 27 bases sitting between them. The V gene's germline CDR1 is MDHEN and CDR2 SYDVKM. The CDR3 totals 19 residues. The CDR3 sequence: CASTRPARARSRDTGELFF. The DNA of the CDR3 is TGTGCCAGCACTCGCCCGGCGAGGGCCCGATCAAGGGACACCGGGGAGCTGTTTTTT.

V gene TRBV7-2 combines with J gene TRBJ2-1; 7 bases fit TRBD1. The CDR3 covers 17 residues. Germline lookup yields CDR1 SGHTA and CDR2 FQGNSA. V lost 5 bases to trimming and J lost 10 bases; unmatched junction nucleotides: 20. The CDR3 DNA reads as TGTGCCAGCAGCCTCTTATTAGGGGGCAACGATGGGGACGAGCAGTTCTTC. This codes for CASSLLLGGNDGDEQFF.

This clonotype was detected ten times or more. This chain joins TRBV7-2 and TRBJ1-2, with a tentative D call TRBD1 (5 bases). V lost 1 base and J lost 2, with 17 bases in between. Per the germline V gene, CDR1 is SGHTA and CDR2 is FQGNSA. The CDR3 contains 17 residues. CDR3 residues: CASSLGFFETANYGYTF. CDR3 DNA: TGTGCCAGCAGCTTAGGGTTTTTTGAGACAGCAAACTATGGCTACACCTTC.

The chain combines TRBV7-2 with TRBJ1-1; D possibly corresponds to TRBD1 (5 bases). V was trimmed by 0 bases and J by 3 bases, leaving 23 bases between them. The CDR3 has 19 amino acids. The germline V gene encodes CDR1 SGHTA and CDR2 FQGNSA. CDR3 DNA sequence: TGTGCCAGCAGCTTAGCCGTCGCATCCCCCGGGGGAAGATACACTGAAGCTTTCTTT. The encoded protein is CASSLAVASPGGRYTEAFF.

The chain joins TRBV9 to TRBJ1-6, with 8 bases lining up with TRBD1. This CDR3 has 14 residues. Germline trimming cut 4 bases from V and 10 bases from J; bases unmatched to any gene: 7. In germline, CDR1 is SGDLS, CDR2 YYNGEE. The DNA for the CDR3 is TGTGCCAGCAGCCCCGGACAGGGATTCTCACCCCTCCACTTT. Its translation is CASSPGQGFSPLHF. Full variable domain (remainder filled in from reference TRBV9 and TRBJ1-6): DSGVTQTPKHLITATGQRVTLRCSPRSGDLSVYWYQQSLDQGLQFLIQYYNGEERAKGNILERFSAQQFPDLHSELNLSSLELGDSALYFCASSPGQGFSPLHFGNGTRLTVT.

The chain uses TRBV7-2 and TRBJ2-3; TRBD1 is a possible D gene (6 bases). The CDR3 sequence is 15 residues long. The V gene's germline CDR1 is SGHTA and CDR2 FQGNSA. With 4 bases removed from V and 0 bases from J, the gap between germline ends came to 11 bases. The CDR3 loop reads CASSSYRVSTDTQYF. The CDR3 DNA is TGTGCCAGCAGCTCCTACAGGGTTAGCACAGATACGCAGTATTTT.

This chain links TRBV7-6 with TRBJ2-7; TRBD1 agrees at 11 bases. V shed 4 bases and J 5 bases; nucleotides not matched to a gene: 13. The CDR3 totals 17 residues. Germline loops: CDR1 SGHVS, CDR2 FNYEAQ. CDR3 protein: CASSYPAGQGALDEQYF. The DNA for the CDR3 is TGTGCCAGCAGCTACCCCGCCGGACAGGGGGCTCTCGACGAGCAGTACTTC.

This clonotype was detected many times. The DNA of the CDR3 is TGTGCCAGCAGTTTCTCGACAGGGGTGGCTTCATACGAGCAGTACTTC. Translating it yields CASSFSTGVASYEQYF. The chain employs TRBV6-5 and TRBJ2-7; the match to TRBD1 covers 8 bases. This CDR3 has 16 residues. Germline V gene sequence: CDR1 MNHEY, CDR2 SVGAGI. The V gene end was trimmed by 4 bases and the J gene end by 4 bases; junction bases not matched to a gene: 12.

This clonotype was found many times. The V call is TRBV20-1, the J call TRBJ2-5; unclear D gene. The CDR3 totals 10 residues. V was clipped by 3 bases and J by 5 bases, with 4 bases between them. CDR1 is DFQATT and CDR2 is SNEGSKA in the germline V gene (reference sequence). The DNA of the CDR3 is TGCAGTGCTAGTCATGAGACCCAGTACTTC. It translates to CSASHETQYF.

V is TRBV19 and J is TRBJ2-1; D is perhaps TRBD1 (5 bases). CDR3 length: 15 residues. V was cut by 2 bases and J by 7 bases, with 15 bases left in between. In germline, CDR1 is LNHDA, CDR2 SQIVND (reference sequence). CDR3 sequence: CASSILGHGGNEQFF. The CDR3, as DNA: TGTGCCAGTAGTATATTAGGACATGGTGGAAATGAGCAGTTCTTC.

With respect to this clonotype: An end of the junction differs from the germline gene, which may be a read error. The chain uses TRBV7-2 and TRBJ1-1, with a possible D match to TRBD1 (5 bases). Per the germline V gene, CDR1 is SGHTA and CDR2 is FQGNSA. This CDR3 spans 14 amino acids. As DNA, the CDR3 is TGTGCCAGCAGCTCCATGACAGAGAACAGTGAAGCTTTCTTT. Translation gives CASSSMTENSEAFF.

This clonotype was detected many times. This rearrangement joins TRBV5-1 to TRBJ2-5; 8 bases fit TRBD2. This CDR3 is 15 amino acids long. CDR1 and CDR2 from the germline V gene are SGHRS and YFSETQ. V shed 2 bases and J 3 bases; nucleotides not matched to a gene: 6. DNA of the CDR3: TGCGCCAGCAGCTTATTTTTTAGCGGGGAAGAGACCCAGTACTTC. It is translated as CASSLFFSGEETQYF. The full variable domain, in which reference TRBV5-1 and TRBJ2-5 provide the parts outside the CDR3, is KAGVTQTPRYLIKTRGQQVTLSCSPISGHRSVSWYQQTPGQGLQFLFEYFSETQRNKGNFPGRFSGRQFSNSRSEMNVSTLELGDSALYLCASSLFFSGEETQYFGPGTRLLVL.

The chain has TRBV20-1 and TRBJ2-1; 9 bases match TRBD2. The CDR3 is 14 amino acids. The V and J ends lost 3 bases and 7 bases, in that order; junction bases with no gene match: 7. CDR1 is DFQATT, CDR2 SNEGSKA, per germline (reference sequence). CDR3 residues: CSARRGGASNEQFF. The CDR3 DNA follows: TGCAGTGCTAGGCGCGGGGGGGCATCGAATGAGCAGTTCTTC.

This clonotype showed up just a few times. The chain employs TRBV15 and TRBJ2-3; D might be TRBD2 (6 bases). V lost 4 bases, J lost 0 bases, and 11 bases lay in between. The CDR3 sequence is 15 residues long. The germline V gene encodes CDR1 LNHNV and CDR2 YYDKDF (reference sequence). CDR3 coding DNA: TGTGCCACCAGCACTCGGCGGGATAGCACAGATACGCAGTATTTT. Amino acids: CATSTRRDSTDTQYF.

This clonotype was counted only a few times. The chain combines TRBV6-5 with TRBJ2-2, with a possible D match to TRBD2 (5 bases). CDR1 MNHEY and CDR2 SVGAGI come from the germline V gene. V gave up 2 bases and J gave up 3 bases, with 10 bases separating them. The CDR3 contains 15 residues. The CDR3 sequence is CASSYEGTYTGELFF. CDR3 sequence (DNA): TGTGCCAGCAGTTACGAGGGCACCTACACCGGGGAGCTGTTTTTT.

This chain connects TRBV5-8 to TRBJ2-7; D gene unclear. Deletions cut 2 bases from V and 2 bases from J, with 11 bases between. From germline, CDR1 is SGHTS and CDR2 YDEGEE. The CDR3 spans 14 residues. In DNA form, the CDR3 reads TGTGCCAGCAGCTTTGTTCGGCTGGCCTACGAGCAGTACGTC. Translated: CASSFVRLAYEQYV.

This clonotype was found many times. The genes are TRBV5-5 and TRBJ2-2; possibly TRBD1 for D (5 bases). Germline V gene sequence: CDR1 SGHKS, CDR2 YYEKEE (reference sequence). The CDR3 covers 15 residues. V dropped 1 base and J dropped 2 bases, with 9 bases sitting between them. CDR3 coding DNA: TGTGCCAGCAGCTTGAATCAGGGAAACACCGGGGAGCTGTTTTTT. This encodes CASSLNQGNTGELFF. The full variable domain, in which reference TRBV5-5 and TRBJ2-2 provide the parts outside the CDR3, is DAGVTQSPTHLIKTRGQQVTLRCSPISGHKSVSWYQQVLGQGPQFIFQYYEKEERGRGNFPDRFSARQFPNYSSELNVNALLLGDSALYLCASSLNQGNTGELFFGEGSRLTVL.

This clonotype was counted a few times. This chain connects TRBV6-5 to TRBJ2-1; TRBD2 agrees at 13 bases. CDR3 size: 16 residues. CDR1 and CDR2 (germline): MNHEY, SVGAGI. Trimming removed 2 bases from V and 7 bases from J; junction bases left unmatched: 5. The CDR3 loop is CASSYTGLAGVNEQFF. Written as DNA, the CDR3 is TGTGCCAGCAGTTACACCGGACTAGCGGGGGTTAATGAGCAGTTCTTC.

V and J are TRBV12-3 or TRBV12-4 and TRBJ1-3; D is unclear. This CDR3 is 13 amino acids long. V was pared by 10 bases and J by 0 bases, with 10 bases between. CDR3 sequence reads: CATQQSSGNTIYF. CDR3 coding DNA: TGTGCCACCCAACAGAGCTCTGGAAACACCATATATTTT.

V gene TRBV25-1 combines with J gene TRBJ1-1; no clear D. The CDR3 contains 13 residues. CDR1 MGHDK and CDR2 SYGVNS come from the germline V gene. Trimming pared 5 bases from V and 6 bases from J, leaving 13 bases between. The CDR3 here is CASSLPGVSEAFF. The CDR3 nucleotides are TGTGCCAGCAGTTTGCCTGGGGTGTCTGAAGCTTTCTTT.

This clonotype was recorded at least ten times. The CDR3, as DNA: TGTGCCACCGCCCCCGCCGGCTCCTACAATGAGCAGTTCTTC. Translating gives CATAPAGSYNEQFF. The chain employs TRBV24-1 and TRBJ2-1; D call uncertain. V was cut by 9 bases and J by 0 bases, with 11 bases left in between. CDR3 length: 14 residues. CDR1 and CDR2 from the germline V gene are KGHDR and SFDVKD.

The V gene is TRBV10-2, the J gene TRBJ2-5; the D gene is possibly TRBD1 (5 bases). Trimming left V 9 bases short and J 1 base short, with 24 bases between. This CDR3 contains 17 residues. Germline CDR1 is WSHSY and CDR2 is SAAADI. This CDR3 is CARDAPERTRGQETQYF. Here the CDR3 DNA reads TGCGCCAGAGACGCCCCAGAACGGACAAGGGGCCAAGAGACCCAGTACTTC.

This clonotype was counted many times. V gene TRBV5-1 combines with J gene TRBJ2-4; 9 bases match TRBD1. The length of the CDR3 is 15 residues. From germline, CDR1 is SGHRS and CDR2 YFSETQ. Trimming removed 0 bases from V and 6 bases from J; junction bases left unmatched: 4. DNA for the CDR3: TGCGCCAGCAGCTTGGACGGGACAGGGCGAAACATTCAGTACTTC. Protein sequence: CASSLDGTGRNIQYF.

The chain has TRBV28 and TRBJ2-4, with D perhaps matching TRBD2 (6 bases). Germline-derived CDR1 and CDR2 are MDHEN and SYDVKM. V shed 4 bases and J shed 7 bases, with 17 bases lying between them. This CDR3 has 15 residues. CDR3 sequence: CASSSPTSFANIQYF. DNA of the CDR3: TGTGCCAGCAGTTCCCCGACTAGTTTTGCCAACATTCAGTACTTC.

The rearrangement joins TRBV7-6 to TRBJ2-1; D is ambiguous. V was clipped by 1 base and J by 12 bases, with 13 bases between them. Looked up from germline, CDR1 is SGHVS and CDR2 is FNYEAQ. The CDR3 totals 13 residues. The CDR3 protein is CASSLGSDSVQFF. The CDR3 coding sequence is TGTGCCAGCAGCTTAGGTTCAGATTCAGTGCAGTTCTTC.

This clonotype was counted ten times or more. The V and J genes are TRBV4-1 and TRBJ1-5; 7 nucleotides agree with TRBD1. With V trimmed by 5 bases and J by 5 bases, 12 bases remained unmatched. The CDR3 loop spans 16 amino acids. CDR1 is MGHRA and CDR2 is YSYEKL in the germline V gene. In nucleotides, the CDR3 is TGCGCCAGCAGCTTACGACAGGGCAGGGGGTATCAGCCCCAGCATTTT. The encoded protein is CASSLRQGRGYQPQHF.

This clonotype has only a few counts. The chain joins TRBV19 to TRBJ1-4; D unresolved. The CDR3 covers 13 residues. Trimming cost V 2 bases and J 8 bases, with 9 bases left between them. Per germline, CDR1 LNHDA and CDR2 SQIVND (reference sequence). CDR3 residues: CASSIIPEEKLFF. The CDR3 DNA reads TGTGCCAGTAGTATAATTCCTGAGGAAAAACTGTTTTTT.